This is a list of T cell receptor beta chains from one sample in a study of blood T cell repertoires in COVID-19. TCRdb's copy holds only in-frame clones and misses some; the assay was immunoSEQ multiplex PCR. Among around 170,000 clones listed, 80% to 90% were seen once. Sequencing used peripheral blood. Receptor source: a woman of 80 years or more with COVID-19, enrolled during active disease. Both conserved end residues are trimmed from each CDR3. The size field is filled for only some rows; it gives once, few, many or a size class.

clone size	V gene	J gene	CDR3 protein
NA	TRBV13	TRBJ2-1	ASSTYLWNEQF
NA	TRBV7-9	TRBJ1-1	ASSLAGSLNTEAF
NA	TRBV7-8	TRBJ2-7	ASSLERGRGSYEQY
NA	TRBV18	TRBJ2-5	ASSPGTGETQY
NA	TRBV4-1	TRBJ2-2	ASSQGLAGPSGELF
NA	TRBV9	TRBJ1-1	ASSVAGRATEAF
NA	TRBV12-3/TRBV12-4	TRBJ2-3	ASSPGLTDTQY
NA	TRBV7-9	TRBJ1-1	ASSLIAGSTEAF
NA	TRBV29-1	TRBJ1-2	SVPVQAAPSYYGYT
once	TRBV5-1	TRBJ2-2	ASSLAPRGVPNTGELF
NA	TRBV18	TRBJ2-3	ASSPPRKEPSTDTQY
NA	TRBV6-5	TRBJ1-3	ASSQGQISGNTIY
NA	TRBV20-1	TRBJ2-2	SASSSGGANTGELF
NA	TRBV5-1	TRBJ1-1	ASSLAAYTEAF
NA	TRBV19	TRBJ1-2	ASSKDRALYGYT
NA	TRBV5-1	TRBJ1-1	ASSLRPGSEAF
few	TRBV6-5	TRBJ2-2	ATYEVNTGELF